This record covers a single T cell receptor beta chain. Antigen unknown. These data come from a study of T cells in Graves' hyperthyroidism and ophthalmopathy. Points from the study as a whole: Ophthalmopathy was told apart from stable hyperthyroidism by a 13 V-J model.

The germline CDR1 and CDR2 sequences are SGHRS and YFSETQ. The ends lost 0 bases at V and 2 bases at J; junction bases unmatched: 5. This CDR3 is 17 amino acids long. TCR beta CDR3 sequences were amplified from RNA transcripts. TCR CDR3 underwent first-round RT-PCR with the HTBI primer set. MiXCR, run by TCRdb on the multiplex PCR reads, gives a single entry per CDR3 protein. The sample consists of some 600,000 distinct CDR3 sequences, about half of them appearing once. The hyperthyroidism was newly diagnosed and had lasted under 2 months; the patients were aged 18 to 65. Patients showing uncontrolled infection, other autoimmune disease, pregnancy or lactation were ineligible. Each diagnosis drew on symptoms, thyroxine, TRAb, thyroid ultrasound and orbital computed tomography findings.

This clonotype was obtained from a woman aged 18-29 years with Graves' hyperthyroidism. This rearrangement joins TRBV5-1 to TRBJ2-6; 7 nucleotides agree with TRBD1. Sequencing was carried out using peripheral blood or thyroid tissue (not recorded which). The CDR3 coding sequence is TGCGCCAGCAGCTTGGACGGGACAGTTCCTGGGGCCAACGTCCTGACTTTC. It specifies CASSLDGTVPGANVLTF.